Below are 27 T cell receptor beta chains sequenced from a single sample in a study of shared clonotypes between healthy human individuals. Naive CD8 cells, CD45RO-negative and positively selected for CCR7, excluded terminally differentiated effector memory CD45RA+ cells. Clones were sequenced by immunoSEQ multiplex PCR, and TCRdb holds only the in-frame ones, with some missing. The sample includes millions of clones, less than 95% of them seen just once. The source material was naive CD8+ T cells sorted from blood. Receptors originate from a man between 18 and 29 years old in good health.

The CDR3 loop is CASSQVGTSGGYNEQFF. CDR3 in DNA: TGTGCCAGCAGCCAAGTGGGAACTAGCGGGGGCTACAATGAGCAGTTCTTC. The chain couples TRBV14 to TRBJ2-1, with 11 bases fitting TRBD2. This CDR3 contains 17 residues. Trimming at V came to 1 base and at J to 3 bases, leaving 5 bases not matched to a gene. Looked up from germline, CDR1 is SGHDN and CDR2 is FVKESK.

The gene calls are TRBV28 and TRBJ2-7; unclear D gene. Germline CDR1 reads MDHEN; CDR2 reads SYDVKM. The V end was cut by 6 bases, the J end by 2 bases, with 11 bases between. The CDR3 has 13 amino acids. In DNA, the CDR3 is TGTGCCAGCAGCCAGCACGGTACCTACGAGCAGTACTTC. Translated: CASSQHGTYEQYF.

The chain has TRBV5-5 and TRBJ1-6; D gene uncertain. V lost 1 base to trimming and J lost 10 bases, with 6 bases between them. This CDR3 region has 12 residues. Germline lookup yields CDR1 SGHKS and CDR2 YYEKEE (reference sequence). The CDR3, as DNA: TGTGCCAGCAGCTTGAGTGACTCACCCCTCCACTTT. It is translated as CASSLSDSPLHF.

The rearrangement uses TRBV15 and TRBJ1-4; 8 bases line up with TRBD1. The germline gives CDR1 LNHNV, CDR2 YYDKDF (reference sequence). Trimming at V came to 4 bases and at J to 6 bases, leaving 4 bases not matched to a gene. This CDR3 contains 14 residues. CDR3 amino acids: CATSTDRGDEKLFF. The CDR3 nucleotides are TGTGCCACCAGCACAGACAGGGGCGATGAAAAACTGTTTTTT.

The chain combines TRBV7-9 with TRBJ2-5; D ambiguous. V lost 8 bases and J lost 5, with 18 bases in between. CDR1 SEHNR and CDR2 FQNEAQ come from the germline V gene (reference sequence). The CDR3 runs to 14 residues. Written as DNA, the CDR3 is TGTGCCAGCCTTTCAGACTGGGGTGAGGAGACCCAGTACTTC. Its translation: CASLSDWGEETQYF.

This clone was counted only a few times. This same CDR3 is encoded by further DNA sequences in the sample. The V gene is TRBV19, the J gene TRBJ2-1; TRBD1 aligns across 9 bases. CDR1 and CDR2 from the germline V gene are LNHDA and SQIVND (reference sequence). V shed 4 bases and J 3 bases; nucleotides not matched to a gene: 4. The CDR3 runs to 15 residues. Here the CDR3 DNA reads TGTGCCAGTAGTACGGGACAGGGAAGCTACAATGAGCAGTTCTTC. Its translation is CASSTGQGSYNEQFF.

This clone was counted once. The rearrangement links TRBV15 to TRBJ1-1; D gene unclear. The V end lost 3 bases, the J end lost 6 bases, and 14 bases lay between the germline ends. CDR1 is LNHNV and CDR2 is YYDKDF in the germline V gene (reference sequence). The CDR3 spans 14 residues. The CDR3 nucleotides are TGTGCCACCAGCAGTCAGCTTCTCGACGCTGAAGCTTTCTTT. Translated, it gives CATSSQLLDAEAFF.

About this clone: The same CDR3 arises from other DNA sequences in this sample as well. V and J are TRBV2 and TRBJ2-3; the match to TRBD1 covers 10 bases. Trimming at V came to 2 bases and at J to 3 bases, leaving 2 bases not matched to a gene. The germline V gene has CDR1 SNHLY and CDR2 FYNNEI. The CDR3 runs 15 residues. The CDR3 region has the DNA TGTGCCAGCAGTGAATGGGACAGGGGTACAGATACGCAGTATTTT. Translation gives CASSEWDRGTDTQYF.

The gene calls are TRBV27 and TRBJ1-5, with 9 bases identical to TRBD1. The V segment lost 7 bases and the J segment 0 bases; nucleotides outside the gene matches: 7. This CDR3 is 16 amino acids long. Germline assignment: CDR1 MNHEY and CDR2 SMNVEV (reference sequence). CDR3: CASKPMTGGSNQPQHF. The DNA of the CDR3 is TGTGCCAGCAAACCCATGACAGGGGGTAGCAATCAGCCCCAGCATTTT.

The chain is built from TRBV27 and TRBJ2-7; D is unresolved. The V gene lost 3 bases and the J gene lost 0 bases, with 6 bases spanning the gap. The CDR3 extends over 13 amino acids. Germline CDR1 is MNHEY and CDR2 is SMNVEV (reference sequence). CDR3 nucleotide sequence: TGTGCCAGCAGTTTTTGGGACTCCTACGAGCAGTACTTC. Translation: CASSFWDSYEQYF.

The V and J genes are TRBV5-8 and TRBJ2-7; either TRBD1 or TRBD2 may fit D (5 bases each). V was shortened by 0 bases and J by 3 bases, with 16 bases between the two germline ends. The CDR3 sequence is 16 residues long. From germline, CDR1 is SGHTS and CDR2 YDEGEE. For the CDR3, the DNA is TGTGCCAGCAGCTTGGCCCGGGGACGAAAGTTCTACGAGCAGTACTTC. Translating gives CASSLARGRKFYEQYF.

The rearrangement joins TRBV12-5 to TRBJ2-3; weak D call: TRBD2 (6 bases). The length of the CDR3 is 15 residues. Trimming removed 11 bases from V and 2 bases from J, with 20 bases in between. CDR1 LGHNT and CDR2 FRNRAP come from the germline V gene. The CDR3 is CACRAGTSLTDTQYF. In DNA, the CDR3 is TGTGCTTGTCGGGCCGGGACTTCTCTCACAGATACGCAGTATTTT.

Only one count was recorded for this clone. The J gene is TRBJ2-7, the V gene TRBV4-3, with 8 bases fitting TRBD1. Germline-derived CDR1 and CDR2 are LGHNA and YSLEER. V dropped 4 bases and J dropped 1; count of bases not matched to a gene: 15. The CDR3 contains 18 residues. The CDR3 nucleotides are TGCGCCAGCAGCCCATCACCGACTTGGACAGGGACATCCTACGAGCAGTACTTC. It encodes CASSPSPTWTGTSYEQYF.

In this sample, this clone turned up a few times. J is TRBJ2-7 and V is TRBV7-3; the D call may be TRBD1 or TRBD2 (5 bases each). V lost 5 bases and J 5 bases, leaving 13 bases between the germline ends. The CDR3 spans 13 residues. Germline V CDR1 and CDR2: SGHTA, FQGTGA. The CDR3 here is CASSRGLLDEQYF. In DNA form, the CDR3 reads TGTGCCAGCAGCCGGGGCCTTTTGGACGAGCAGTACTTC.

V gene TRBV13 combines with J gene TRBJ2-2; 8 bases map to TRBD2. Trimming removed 5 bases from V and 3 bases from J; junction bases left unmatched: 11. This CDR3 has 17 amino acids. Germline V gives CDR1 PRHDT, CDR2 FYEKMQ (reference sequence). This CDR3 reads CASSVLGAGAHTGELFF. CDR3 sequence (DNA): TGTGCCAGCAGCGTCCTGGGAGCGGGGGCCCACACCGGGGAGCTGTTTTTT.

This chain uses TRBV7-9 with TRBJ2-1; a possible D gene is TRBD2 (6 bases). V was pared by 2 bases and J by 4 bases, with 12 bases between. In germline, CDR1 is SEHNR, CDR2 FQNEAQ (reference sequence). There are 15 residues in the CDR3. The DNA of the CDR3 is TGTGCCAGCAGCTTAAGGAAGGGGACTTACAATGAGCAGTTCTTC. Its translation: CASSLRKGTYNEQFF.

The J gene is TRBJ2-7, the V gene TRBV11-2, with 14 bases fitting TRBD2. The CDR3 consists of 17 residues. From germline, CDR1 is SGHAT and CDR2 FQNNGV. V was pared by 4 bases and J by 5 bases, with 10 bases of the junction left unmatched. As DNA, the CDR3 is TGTGCCAGCAGCTACTACTCGGGACTAGCGGGAGACAACGAGCAGTACTTC. Translated: CASSYYSGLAGDNEQYF.

This clone was found once. The same CDR3 also results from other DNA sequences found in this sample. This chain uses TRBV28 with TRBJ2-5; 9 bases align to TRBD2. The CDR3 has 15 amino acids. V dropped 3 bases and J dropped 4; count of bases not matched to a gene: 6. Germline V CDR1 and CDR2: MDHEN, SYDVKM. CDR3 region: CASSLSGGRGETQYF. The DNA for the CDR3 is TGTGCCAGCAGTTTGAGCGGGGGGAGGGGAGAGACCCAGTACTTC. Combining the CDR3 with reference TRBV28 and TRBJ2-5 gives the whole variable domain DVKVTQSSRYLVKRTGEKVFLECVQDMDHENMFWYRQDPGLGLRLIYFSYDVKMKEKGDIPEGYSVSREKKERFSLILESASTNQTSMYLCASSLSGGRGETQYFGPGTRLLVL.

This rearrangement joins TRBV9 to TRBJ1-1, with 8 nucleotides matching TRBD1. V shed 4 bases and J 0 bases; nucleotides not matched to a gene: 8. CDR1 and CDR2 (germline): SGDLS, YYNGEE. The CDR3 is made up of 16 amino acids. The CDR3 region is CASSPRTGRLNTEAFF. The CDR3 coding sequence is TGTGCCAGCAGCCCAAGGACAGGGCGTTTGAACACTGAAGCTTTCTTT.

The chain couples TRBV10-2 to TRBJ1-1, with D unresolved. The V end was cut by 5 bases, the J end by 5 bases, with 12 bases between. Germline CDR1 reads WSHSY; CDR2 reads SAAADI. CDR3 size: 13 residues. The CDR3 region has the DNA TGCGCCAGCAGTCCGAGGGAGGTGACTGAAGCTTTCTTT. The encoded protein is CASSPREVTEAFF.

The V gene is TRBV5-1, the J gene TRBJ1-2; unclear D gene. CDR1 is SGHRS and CDR2 is YFSETQ in the germline V gene. V shed 0 bases and J shed 8 bases, with 11 bases lying between them. The CDR3 runs to 13 residues. In DNA, the CDR3 is TGCGCCAGCAGCTTGGTGGAGTCGTCCGGCTACACCTTC. This translates into CASSLVESSGYTF. The full variable domain, rest sourced from reference TRBV5-1 and TRBJ1-2, is KAGVTQTPRYLIKTRGQQVTLSCSPISGHRSVSWYQQTPGQGLQFLFEYFSETQRNKGNFPGRFSGRQFSNSRSEMNVSTLELGDSALYLCASSLVESSGYTFGSGTRLTVV.

The DNA of the CDR3 is TGTGCCAGCAGCTGGGACAGAGGGAACGGGGAGCTGTTTTTT. The encoded protein is CASSWDRGNGELFF. This chain uses TRBV7-9 with TRBJ2-2; 7 bases line up with TRBD1. This CDR3 is 14 amino acids long. The trim removed 4 bases at V and 7 bases at J, leaving 6 bases unmatched. Germline V lookup: CDR1 SEHNR, CDR2 FQNEAQ (reference sequence).

The chain couples TRBV27 to TRBJ1-4; no clear D gene. CDR1 is MNHEY, CDR2 SMNVEV, per germline (reference sequence). The CDR3 sequence is 14 residues long. Trimming cost V 1 base and J 8 bases, with 11 bases left between them. The CDR3 bases are TGTGCCAGCAGTTTATATGGACCGGGCGAAAAACTGTTTTTT. As protein: CASSLYGPGEKLFF. The complete variable domain, with remaining parts taken from reference TRBV27 and TRBJ1-4, reads EAQVTQNPRYLITVTGKKLTVTCSQNMNHEYMSWYRQDPGLGLRQIYYSMNVEVTDKGDVPEGYKVSRKEKRNFPLILESPSPNQTSLYFCASSLYGPGEKLFFGSGTQLSVL.

This clone was seen once. Here the CDR3 DNA reads TGTGCCAGCAGCCAAGGCCAGGGGGATACGCAGTATTTT. Amino acids: CASSQGQGDTQYF. The chain carries TRBV4-2 and TRBJ2-3; the D gene is possibly TRBD1 (6 bases). The V gene lost 1 base and the J gene lost 6 bases, with 8 bases spanning the gap. Germline lookup yields CDR1 LGHNA and CDR2 YNFKEQ. This CDR3 comprises 13 residues.

This chain connects TRBV7-9 to TRBJ1-2, with a tentative D call TRBD1 (6 bases). The CDR3 runs 16 residues. The V and J ends lost 3 bases and 6 bases respectively, with 20 bases between them. Germline loops: CDR1 SEHNR, CDR2 FQNEAQ (reference sequence). The CDR3 sequence is CASSFGTSLLGHGYTF. CDR3 nucleotide sequence: TGTGCCAGCAGCTTCGGGACATCGCTTCTAGGCCATGGCTACACCTTC.

This chain joins TRBV25-1 and TRBJ1-5; D perhaps matches TRBD1 (6 bases). The length of the CDR3 is 13 residues. The germline V and J ends were trimmed by 2 bases and 6 bases, with 8 bases remaining between them. CDR1 and CDR2 (germline): MGHDK, SYGVNS. This CDR3 is CASSEQGFQPQHF. The DNA of the CDR3 is TGTGCCAGCAGTGAACAGGGGTTTCAGCCCCAGCATTTT.

V usage is TRBV11-2 and J usage is TRBJ1-1; D gene ambiguous. The CDR3 is 14 amino acids. Germline V lookup: CDR1 SGHAT, CDR2 FQNNGV. V lost 1 base, J lost 4 bases, and 10 bases lay in between. CDR3 in amino acids: CASSLAGKGTEAFF. For the CDR3, the DNA is TGTGCCAGCAGCTTAGCGGGGAAGGGCACTGAAGCTTTCTTT.